These 30 T cell receptor beta chains came from one sample sequenced in a study of regulatory T cells in long-lasting Graves disease listed by TCRdb under 2021. The library came from multiplex PCR. The data were produced on an Illumina HiSeq 4000. CDR3 regions were amplified by Arm-PCR with iRepertoire HTBI primers to construct TCR beta libraries. The raw public data were reprocessed by TCRdb itself: fastp quality trimming at Q25, MiXCR clonotype calling, in-frame beta chains only. Rows matching on CDR3 protein sequence are summarized as one entry with the most common DNA and genes. Across this sample there are 600,000 to 650,000 distinct CDR3 sequences, with about 16% seen only once. Approximately 20% of the sample is in the top ten clones. Per the publication, the time point label means: newly diagnosed GD, antithyroid drugs for less than 3 months. For both TCR sequencing and RNA sequencing, RNA was extracted from PBMCs using TRIzol.

The data were also submitted as part of a second study, on T cells in Graves' hyperthyroidism and ophthalmopathy.

The material was peripheral blood mononuclear cells (PBMCs), obtained at new diagnosis, from a patient treated with antithyroid drugs. Source of these receptors: a woman aged 25-40 years with Graves disease. Donor details come from another sample of the same person, matched by shared clones.

This chain connects TRBV27 to TRBJ2-1, with 8 nucleotides matching TRBD2. Trimming at V came to 8 bases and at J to 5 bases, leaving 8 bases not matched to a gene. Germline CDR1 reads MNHEY; CDR2 reads SMNVEV (reference sequence). CDR3 length equals 14 residues. CDR3 nucleotides: TGTGCCAGCGAGTCGGGGGGGATGAACAATGAGCAGTTCTTC. Encoded protein: CASESGGMNNEQFF.

This clonotype occurred a few times. V and J are TRBV11-2 and TRBJ2-2; D may be TRBD1 (6 bases). V was shortened by 4 bases and J by 7 bases, with 10 bases between the two germline ends. The CDR3 consists of 13 residues. Germline CDR1 is SGHAT and CDR2 is FQNNGV. The CDR3 is CASSSNRDGELFF. CDR3 DNA sequence: TGTGCCAGCAGCTCAAACAGGGACGGGGAGCTGTTTTTT.

The rearrangement joins TRBV29-1 to TRBJ2-3; D tentatively fits TRBD1 or TRBD2 (5 bases each). This CDR3 comprises 14 residues. Germline-derived CDR1 and CDR2 are SQVTM and ANQGSEA. Trimming removed 7 bases from V and 6 bases from J, with 20 bases in between. The CDR3 coding sequence is TGCAGCGCCGAGACCCAGGGACCCCCGGATACGCAGTATTTT. Its protein product is CSAETQGPPDTQYF.

The chain's CDR3 is CASSRGVGHEKLFF. The CDR3, as DNA: TGTGCCAGCTCACGGGGGGTCGGCCATGAAAAACTGTTTTTT. The genes are TRBV18 and TRBJ1-4; TRBD1 is a possible D gene (5 bases). The CDR3 length is 14 residues. Between the trimmed V and J ends, which lost 4 bases and 6 bases, there was a span of 12 bases. Per the germline V gene, CDR1 is KGHSH and CDR2 is LQKENI.

This CDR3 is CASSEERASYEQYF. Written as DNA, the CDR3 is TGTGCCAGCAGTGAGGAGAGGGCCTCCTACGAGCAGTACTTC. The genes are TRBV25-1 and TRBJ2-7, with TRBD2 as a possible D gene (5 bases). The CDR3 consists of 14 residues. The V and J ends lost 3 bases and 0 bases respectively, with 9 bases between them. Germline lookup yields CDR1 MGHDK and CDR2 SYGVNS.

With regard to this clonotype: The junction does not match germline at one end; this may be a read error. The chain is built from TRBV11-1 and TRBJ2-3; 7 positions match TRBD2. In germline, CDR1 is SGHAT, CDR2 FQDESV (reference sequence). The CDR3 is made up of 13 amino acids. The CDR3 nucleotides read TGCGCCAACAGCTTGGGAGGGTCAGATACGCAGTATTTT. Translation gives CANSLGGSDTQYF.

The chain has TRBV5-5 and TRBJ1-1; D gene uncertain. Trimming took 4 bases from V and 14 from J, leaving 6 bases between them. The CDR3 consists of 8 residues. Per the germline V gene, CDR1 is SGHKS and CDR2 is YYEKEE (reference sequence). In nucleotides, the CDR3 is TGTGCCAGCAGCCCGCGGTTCTTT. Its protein product is CASSPRFF.

The rearrangement uses TRBV6-2 or TRBV6-3 and TRBJ1-2; the D gene is possibly TRBD1 (6 bases). Germline loops: CDR1 MNHEY, CDR2 SVGEGT. Trimming took 8 bases from V and 6 from J, leaving 16 bases between them. The CDR3 is 13 residues long. The CDR3 coding sequence is TGTGCCAGCCGGCAGGGGAGTTCGAATGGCTACACCTTC. Translating gives CASRQGSSNGYTF.

The J gene is TRBJ2-1, the V gene TRBV6-1; TRBD2 agrees at 7 bases. Germline-derived CDR1 and CDR2 are MNHNS and SASEGT. The CDR3 covers 21 residues. V was pared by 10 bases and J by 0 bases, with 27 bases of the junction left unmatched. CDR3 amino acids: CATIPIARLNGRICSYNEQFF. In DNA, the CDR3 is TGTGCCACCATCCCGATCGCGAGATTGAACGGGAGGATATGCTCCTACAATGAGCAGTTCTTC.

A few counts support this clonotype. CDR3 sequence reads: CASLAPGPRLEQYF. CDR3 nucleotides: TGTGCCAGCCTTGCTCCCGGTCCGAGGCTCGAGCAGTACTTC. This sequence joins TRBV6-2 or TRBV6-3 and TRBJ2-7; D is ambiguous. Trimming pared 8 bases from V and 6 bases from J, leaving 20 bases between. This CDR3 has 14 residues. Looked up from germline, CDR1 is MNHEY and CDR2 is SVGEGT.

This clonotype has only a few counts. V usage is TRBV4-1 and J usage is TRBJ1-1; 7 nucleotides line up with TRBD1. The junction had 12 bases not matched to a gene; V was cut back by 3 bases and J by 2 bases. Germline-derived CDR1 and CDR2 are MGHRA and YSYEKL. This CDR3 region has 17 residues. The CDR3, as DNA: TGCGCCAGCAGCCACCTCGTCACCGGGACAGTTAACACTGAAGCTTTCTTT. Encoded protein: CASSHLVTGTVNTEAFF.

This clonotype was observed a handful of times. The chain links TRBV19 to TRBJ1-5; 9 bases align to TRBD1. V trimming: 10 bases; J trimming: 1 base; junction bases outside the gene matches: 17. CDR1 and CDR2 from the germline V gene are LNHDA and SQIVND (reference sequence). This CDR3 region has 18 residues. The CDR3 DNA reads as TGTGCCACAAATCGGGACAGGGCTTCAATGGGGAGCAATCAGCCCCAGCATTTT. Translation: CATNRDRASMGSNQPQHF.

This chain connects TRBV3-1 to TRBJ1-6; 7 positions match TRBD1. This CDR3 region has 16 residues. Germline V lookup: CDR1 LGHDT, CDR2 YNNKEL (reference sequence). V shed 4 bases and J 10 bases; nucleotides not matched to a gene: 13. CDR3 bases: TGTGCCAGCAGCCCCCCCTTTGGCAGGGGGGCATCACCCCTCCACTTT. Translation: CASSPPFGRGASPLHF.

In this sample, this clonotype turned up many times. V is TRBV28 and J is TRBJ1-2; no firm D call. With 4 bases removed from V and 8 bases from J, the gap between germline ends came to 11 bases. The CDR3 has 12 amino acids. Germline CDR1 is MDHEN and CDR2 is SYDVKM. In DNA, the CDR3 is TGTGCCAGCAGTTCGGAAGCATGGGGCTACACCTTC. Translating gives CASSSEAWGYTF.

The chain carries TRBV4-1 and TRBJ2-2; the D is unclear. The germline V gene has CDR1 MGHRA and CDR2 YSYEKL. V lost 1 base and J 5 bases, leaving 8 bases between the germline ends. The CDR3 contains 14 residues. The CDR3 spells CASSQATLTGELFF. CDR3 sequence (DNA): TGCGCCAGCAGCCAAGCCACATTGACCGGGGAGCTGTTTTTT.

About this clonotype: A much bigger clone sits one base away, suggesting this may be a read error. The V call is TRBV20-1, the J call TRBJ1-5; possibly TRBD1 for D (6 bases). CDR1 is DFQATT and CDR2 is SNEGSKA in the germline V gene (reference sequence). V lost 5 bases and J 0 bases, leaving 11 bases between the germline ends. The CDR3 loop spans 14 amino acids. The CDR3 coding sequence is TGCAGTGCTGGGGTGGGGGCTAGCAATCAGCCCCAGCATTTT. This translates into CSAGVGASNQPQHF.

The genes are TRBV5-1 and TRBJ1-3, with a tentative D call TRBD1 (5 bases). Trimming removed 4 bases at V and 2 bases at J, with 10 bases between. CDR3 length: 14 amino acids. Per the germline V gene, CDR1 is SGHRS and CDR2 is YFSETQ. The CDR3 loop is CASSGAGAGNTIYF. DNA of the CDR3: TGCGCCAGCAGCGGTGCGGGGGCTGGAAACACCATATATTTT.

Concerning this clonotype itself: At one end the junction does not follow the germline gene, possibly because of a read error. CDR3 nucleotide sequence: TGCGCCAGCAGCTGGACGGCAGGAGAGGAAAAACTGTTTTTT. Translating it yields CASSWTAGEEKLFF. J is TRBJ1-4 and V is TRBV9; D remains ambiguous. The CDR3 loop spans 14 amino acids. Germline V gene data show CDR1 as SGDLS and CDR2 as YYNGEE.

The chain has TRBV3-1 and TRBJ1-5; possible D gene TRBD1, 5 bases. Germline loops: CDR1 LGHDT, CDR2 YNNKEL (reference sequence). Trimming removed 1 base from V and 6 bases from J, with 13 bases in between. The CDR3 sequence is 15 residues long. The CDR3 spells CASSQGGSLGQPQHF. The CDR3 DNA follows: TGTGCCAGCAGCCAAGGGGGGTCCCTCGGTCAGCCCCAGCATTTT.

This clonotype was found many times. The genes are TRBV28 and TRBJ1-6; no clear D. Trimming removed 6 bases at V and 5 bases at J, with 14 bases between. Germline assignment: CDR1 MDHEN and CDR2 SYDVKM. This CDR3 contains 15 residues. CDR3 DNA sequence: TGTGCCAGCAGGCCCCGAGCGCTGGATAATTCACCCCTCCACTTT. Protein product: CASRPRALDNSPLHF.

This clonotype was observed many times. This chain connects TRBV28 to TRBJ2-7; D uncertain. CDR1 and CDR2 (germline): MDHEN, SYDVKM. This CDR3 has 15 residues. V was trimmed by 5 bases and J by 5 bases, leaving 19 bases between them. DNA for the CDR3: TGTGCCAGCAGTCCTCTCCCCCCTAAAAGTAACGAGCAGTACTTC. Amino acids: CASSPLPPKSNEQYF.

This clonotype was counted many times. The V and J genes are TRBV7-3 and TRBJ1-1; tentatively, D is TRBD1 (6 bases). CDR1 is SGHTA, CDR2 FQGTGA, per germline. V was trimmed by 5 bases and J by 3 bases, leaving 16 bases between them. The CDR3 runs 15 residues. The CDR3 coding sequence is TGTGCCAGCAGCCCGTCAGGGTCAGGGGACACTGAAGCTTTCTTT. Translating it yields CASSPSGSGDTEAFF.

This clonotype came up a few times. CDR3 nucleotide sequence: TGTGCCAGCAGGCCGGGGGGGGGCGCGTACGAGCAGTACTTC. This gives the protein CASRPGGGAYEQYF. The chain joins TRBV28 to TRBJ2-7; 8 bases map to TRBD2. The germline V gene encodes CDR1 MDHEN and CDR2 SYDVKM. J was trimmed by 4 bases and V by 6 bases; bases with no gene match: 8. The CDR3 is made up of 14 amino acids.

V usage is TRBV7-9 and J usage is TRBJ2-1, with 8 nucleotides matching TRBD2. Looked up from germline, CDR1 is SEHNR and CDR2 is FQNEAQ (reference sequence). V shed 1 base, J shed 2 bases, and the junction held 1 base outside the gene matches. This CDR3 is 15 amino acids long. The CDR3 region has the DNA TGTGCCAGCAGCTTAGTACTAGCGGCCTACAATGAGCAGTTCTTC. Amino acid sequence: CASSLVLAAYNEQFF. The variable domain in full, with the rest retrieved from reference TRBV7-9 and TRBJ2-1, is DTGVSQNPRHKITKRGQNVTFRCDPISEHNRLYWYRQTLGQGPEFLTYFQNEAQLEKSRLLSDRFSAERPKGSFSTLEIQRTEQGDSAMYLCASSLVLAAYNEQFFGPGTRLTVL.

The chain carries TRBV5-1 and TRBJ2-5; D remains unclear. The CDR3 runs to 14 residues. Germline CDR1 is SGHRS and CDR2 is YFSETQ. Trimming shortened V by 0 bases and J by 4 bases, and 10 bases separated the two germline ends. Here the CDR3 reads CASSLVPWGETQYF. CDR3 nucleotides: TGCGCCAGCAGCTTGGTCCCATGGGGAGAGACCCAGTACTTC.

The chain combines TRBV6-1 with TRBJ1-5, with a possible D match to TRBD1 (5 bases). Germline loops: CDR1 MNHNS, CDR2 SASEGT. V was trimmed by 8 bases and J by 6 bases, leaving 17 bases between them. The CDR3 sequence is 14 residues long. The CDR3 nucleotides are TGTGCCAGCTACCGCGGGGGGAGGGGTCAGCCCCAGCATTTT. This sequence encodes CASYRGGRGQPQHF.

V gene TRBV3-1 combines with J gene TRBJ2-2; no clear D gene. The length of the CDR3 is 15 residues. CDR1 and CDR2 (germline): LGHDT, YNNKEL (reference sequence). The germline V and J ends were trimmed by 0 bases and 6 bases, with 11 bases remaining between them. CDR3 sequence (DNA): TGTGCCAGCAGCCAAGAGATGCTCCTTCCCGGGGAGCTGTTTTTT. Translating gives CASSQEMLLPGELFF.

This clonotype was seen at least ten times. This sequence joins TRBV28 and TRBJ1-5; D is possibly TRBD1 (6 bases). The length of the CDR3 is 15 residues. The germline V gene encodes CDR1 MDHEN and CDR2 SYDVKM. Trimming stripped 8 bases from V and 2 bases from J, with 16 bases between. DNA of the CDR3: TGTGCCAGCGGCTCCCAGGGGTATGGCAATCAGCCCCAGCATTTT. This codes for CASGSQGYGNQPQHF.

This rearrangement joins TRBV11-2 to TRBJ2-7; the D is unclear. Trimming stripped 6 bases from V and 0 bases from J, with 15 bases between. Per the germline V gene, CDR1 is SGHAT and CDR2 is FQNNGV. This CDR3 comprises 15 residues. Written as DNA, the CDR3 is TGTGCCAGCAGGCGACAAAGGGATAGCTCCTACGAGCAGTACTTC. This codes for CASRRQRDSSYEQYF.

In regard to this clonotype: A clone one base away is much larger, so this may be a read error. V usage is TRBV6-1 and J usage is TRBJ1-2; tentative D call: TRBD1 (5 bases). CDR3 length: 15 residues. Germline V gene data show CDR1 as MNHNS and CDR2 as SASEGT. V was clipped by 6 bases and J by 1 base, with 15 bases between them. Here the CDR3 reads CASRNTRGSNYGYTF. The DNA for the CDR3 is TGTGCCAGCAGGAATACCCGGGGCAGTAACTATGGCTACACCTTC.